Shown below are 32 T cell receptor beta chains from a single sample sequenced in a study of PD-1 blockade in mismatch repair-deficient tumors. The protocol was immunoSEQ multiplex PCR, while the TCRdb copy is restricted to in-frame clones and leaves out a portion. This sample has around 48,000 clones, with approximately 78% found just once. The source was peripheral blood, collected 4 weeks after starting pembrolizumab. The receptors were sampled from an adult with mismatch repair-deficient cancer.

This chain links TRBV5-6 with TRBJ2-7; 7 bases fit TRBD2. Germline V gene data show CDR1 as SGHDT and CDR2 as YYEEEE. The V gene end was trimmed by 7 bases and the J gene end by 3 bases; junction bases not matched to a gene: 10. The CDR3 runs to 14 residues. The CDR3 is CASGAGTTLYEQYF. CDR3 bases: TGTGCCAGCGGCGCCGGGACTACCCTCTACGAGCAGTACTTC.

The V and J genes are TRBV5-4 and TRBJ1-2; 8 bases are a match to TRBD1. The V gene's germline CDR1 is SGHNT and CDR2 YYREEE (reference sequence). The CDR3 extends over 12 amino acids. V shed 2 bases, J shed 11 bases, and the junction held 5 bases outside the gene matches. CDR3 nucleotide sequence: TGTGCCAGCAGCTTAGGACAGGGTTATTACACCTTC. Residues: CASSLGQGYYTF.

V is TRBV2 and J is TRBJ1-2; D remains unclear. Germline CDR1 is SNHLY and CDR2 is FYNNEI. V was shortened by 4 bases and J by 0 bases, with 12 bases between the two germline ends. The length of the CDR3 is 15 residues. Here the CDR3 reads CASSGSELANYGYTF. The DNA for the CDR3 is TGTGCCAGCAGTGGGTCGGAGCTAGCTAACTATGGCTACACCTTC.

The chain joins TRBV19 to TRBJ1-4; TRBD1 agrees at 7 bases. Germline V gene sequence: CDR1 LNHDA, CDR2 SQIVND (reference sequence). CDR3 length: 15 residues. Trimming took 4 bases from V and 5 from J; bases not matched to a gene: 7. The DNA for the CDR3 is TGTGCCAGTAGTACCCCAGGGACAGCGAATGAAAAACTGTTTTTT. This gives the protein CASSTPGTANEKLFF.

With regard to this clone: This may come from a read error, since a much larger clone is one base off. V is TRBV7-3 and J is TRBJ2-7; perhaps TRBD2 as D (5 bases). The V gene's germline CDR1 is SGHTA and CDR2 FQGTGA. CDR3 size: 12 residues. The ends were cut back, 4 bases at V and 3 bases at J, with 7 bases in the middle. The CDR3 sequence: CASSSDYYEQYF. CDR3 DNA: TGTGCCAGCAGCTCCGACTACTACGAGCAGTACTTC.

The J gene is TRBJ1-1, the V gene TRBV7-3; D uncertain. The V end was cut by 5 bases, the J end by 1 base, with 11 bases between. Looked up from germline, CDR1 is SGHTA and CDR2 is FQGTGA. The CDR3 consists of 14 residues. The CDR3 sequence is CASSLAPGNTEAFF. CDR3 bases: TGTGCCAGCAGCCTGGCCCCAGGGAACACTGAAGCTTTCTTT.

V usage is TRBV5-4 and J usage is TRBJ2-7, with 7 bases fitting TRBD2. In germline, CDR1 is SGHNT, CDR2 YYREEE (reference sequence). The ends lost 0 bases at V and 5 bases at J; junction bases unmatched: 11. This CDR3 spans 16 amino acids. In DNA form, the CDR3 reads TGTGCCAGCAGCTTGGGGGGTTGGAGGGAGGGTAACGAGCAGTACTTC. Protein: CASSLGGWREGNEQYF.

This chain uses TRBV7-9 with TRBJ2-5, with TRBD2 matching over 11 bases. V lost 7 bases to trimming and J lost 5 bases; unmatched junction nucleotides: 15. The CDR3 is 17 amino acids. The germline V gene has CDR1 SEHNR and CDR2 FQNEAQ (reference sequence). For the CDR3, the DNA is TGTGCCAGCACCTGGAATAGCGGGAGGGTACTTGGGGAGACCCAGTACTTC. Translation gives CASTWNSGRVLGETQYF.

The chain uses TRBV30 and TRBJ1-5, with a possible D match to TRBD1 (6 bases). V lost 0 bases, J lost 7 bases, and 10 bases lay in between. This CDR3 comprises 13 residues. Germline CDR1 is GTSNPN and CDR2 is SVGIG (reference sequence). The CDR3 DNA reads TGTGCCTGGAGTGTCCAGGGGTTGCAGCCCCAGCATTTT. Its translation is CAWSVQGLQPQHF.

The chain combines TRBV11-2 with TRBJ2-1; D might be TRBD2 (6 bases). Trimming cost V 2 bases and J 6 bases, with 11 bases left between them. Germline lookup yields CDR1 SGHAT and CDR2 FQNNGV. The CDR3 extends over 14 amino acids. CDR3 residues: CASSLREVGNEQFF. CDR3 DNA: TGTGCCAGCAGCTTAAGGGAGGTGGGCAATGAGCAGTTCTTC.

The chain employs TRBV27 and TRBJ2-1, with TRBD2 matching over 7 bases. The CDR3 has 16 amino acids. V was pared by 6 bases and J by 4 bases, with 12 bases of the junction left unmatched. Germline values: CDR1 MNHEY, CDR2 SMNVEV (reference sequence). The CDR3 DNA reads as TGTGCCAGCAGCCTGACCTGGGGGGACTATTACAATGAGCAGTTCTTC. Its translation: CASSLTWGDYYNEQFF.

The rearrangement joins TRBV11-3 to TRBJ2-2; 9 bases agree with TRBD1. The germline gives CDR1 SGHNT, CDR2 YENEEA. This CDR3 contains 16 residues. The V gene end was trimmed by 4 bases and the J gene end by 7 bases; junction bases not matched to a gene: 10. In DNA, the CDR3 is TGTGCCAGCAGCTCAGGACGGGACAGGGCTGGCGGGGAGCTGTTTTTT. Amino acids: CASSSGRDRAGGELFF.

The V call is TRBV5-6, the J call TRBJ2-3; TRBD2 is a possible D gene (6 bases). The ends were cut back, 0 bases at V and 0 bases at J, with 11 bases in the middle. This CDR3 has 16 residues. Germline CDR1 is SGHDT and CDR2 is YYEEEE. DNA for the CDR3: TGTGCCAGCAGCTTGGTGCTAGCGAAGAGCACAGATACGCAGTATTTT. It specifies CASSLVLAKSTDTQYF.

The rearrangement joins TRBV28 to TRBJ2-4; 8 nucleotides match TRBD1. The CDR3 length is 14 residues. Germline-derived CDR1 and CDR2 are MDHEN and SYDVKM. V lost 5 bases to trimming and J lost 1 base; unmatched junction nucleotides: 1. Here the CDR3 DNA reads TGTGCCAGCAGTCGACAGGGGGCCAAAAACATTCAGTACTTC. It codes for CASSRQGAKNIQYF.

J is TRBJ1-1 and V is TRBV7-9; TRBD1 agrees at 7 bases. The CDR3 has 14 residues. Germline V gives CDR1 SEHNR, CDR2 FQNEAQ (reference sequence). V lost 6 bases and J lost 0; bases outside the gene matches: 4. The CDR3 loop is CASREGQLNTEAFF. CDR3 sequence (DNA): TGTGCCAGCAGGGAGGGACAGTTGAACACTGAAGCTTTCTTT.

This clone was recorded many times. The chain has TRBV7-2 and TRBJ2-7; 7 nucleotides align to TRBD2. J was trimmed by 6 bases and V by 0 bases; bases with no gene match: 5. The CDR3 is made up of 14 amino acids. The germline CDR1 and CDR2 sequences are SGHTA and FQGNSA. The CDR3 DNA reads TGTGCCAGCAGCTTAGCGGGGGGGGATACCGAGCAGTACTTC. As protein: CASSLAGGDTEQYF.

This sequence joins TRBV15 and TRBJ2-3, with D possibly matching TRBD1 (5 bases). Trimming cost V 1 base and J 5 bases, with 7 bases left between them. The CDR3 is 13 amino acids. Germline V gene lookup returns CDR1 LNHNV and CDR2 YYDKDF (reference sequence). CDR3 sequence (DNA): TGTGCCACCAGCAGAGGACAGTTAGATACGCAGTATTTT. This translates into CATSRGQLDTQYF.

This clone was detected once. The chain links TRBV30 to TRBJ2-1; D assignment may be TRBD1 or TRBD2 (5 bases each). This CDR3 has 16 amino acids. V lost 3 bases, J lost 6 bases, and 21 bases lay in between. Per the germline V gene, CDR1 is GTSNPN and CDR2 is SVGIG (reference sequence). The CDR3 loop reads CAWSRPGRVWRNEQFF. The CDR3 DNA follows: TGTGCCTGGAGCCGCCCGGGACGAGTGTGGCGCAATGAGCAGTTCTTC. Full variable domain (outside the CDR3, taken from reference TRBV30 and TRBJ2-1): SQTIHQWPATLVQPVGSPLSLECTVEGTSNPNLYWYRQAAGRGLQLLFYSVGIGQISSEVPQNLSASRPQDRQFILSSKKLLLSDSGFYLCAWSRPGRVWRNEQFFGPGTRLTVL.

This chain connects TRBV5-1 to TRBJ1-5; no definite D call. Trimming took off 4 bases at V and 7 bases at J, with 12 bases between the two ends. The germline V gene has CDR1 SGHRS and CDR2 YFSETQ. The CDR3 is 13 amino acids. In DNA, the CDR3 is TGCGCCAGCAGCCAGGATCCGGGACAGCCCCAGCATTTT. This codes for CASSQDPGQPQHF.

The chain links TRBV19 to TRBJ1-1, with 10 bases aligning to TRBD1. Germline loops: CDR1 LNHDA, CDR2 SQIVND (reference sequence). V shed 5 bases, J shed 2 bases, and the junction held 2 bases outside the gene matches. The CDR3 spans 14 residues. The CDR3 region has the DNA TGTGCCAGTAGTCGACAGGGGGCCAACACTGAAGCTTTCTTT. The encoded protein is CASSRQGANTEAFF.

This clone was observed a few times. The rearrangement uses TRBV7-3 and TRBJ2-3; D is perhaps TRBD1 or TRBD2 (5 bases each). CDR1 is SGHTA, CDR2 FQGTGA, per germline. The CDR3 consists of 14 residues. V was shortened by 4 bases and J by 6 bases, with 14 bases between the two germline ends. The CDR3 nucleotides read TGTGCCAGCAGCTCGGGACCCACTGTGGATACGCAGTATTTT. Translating gives CASSSGPTVDTQYF.

This chain links TRBV19 with TRBJ2-1, with a weak D call TRBD1 (6 bases). The length of the CDR3 is 15 residues. The V end lost 4 bases, the J end lost 7 bases, and 17 bases lay between the germline ends. CDR1 and CDR2 (germline): LNHDA, SQIVND (reference sequence). Here the CDR3 DNA reads TGTGCCAGTAGTACCAACAGGGATGGCCCAAATGAGCAGTTCTTC. It yields the protein CASSTNRDGPNEQFF.

This rearrangement joins TRBV4-3 to TRBJ1-2, with a weak D call TRBD1 (6 bases). The CDR3 length is 16 residues. Germline values: CDR1 LGHNA, CDR2 YSLEER. V was clipped by 0 bases and J by 4 bases, with 15 bases between them. This chain's CDR3 is CASSQESGGAGYGYTF. In nucleotides, the CDR3 is TGCGCCAGCAGCCAAGAATCCGGGGGCGCTGGCTATGGCTACACCTTC.

By sample fraction, this clone is medium-sized (0.01 to 0.1%). The genes are TRBV30 and TRBJ2-7; 11 bases fit TRBD2. Germline V gene data show CDR1 as GTSNPN and CDR2 as SVGIG (reference sequence). The CDR3 length is 16 residues. V trimming: 4 bases; J trimming: 1 base; junction bases outside the gene matches: 9. The CDR3 sequence: CAWNRRGLADSYEQYF. Written as DNA, the CDR3 is TGTGCCTGGAACCGGAGGGGACTAGCGGATTCCTACGAGCAGTACTTC.

This rearrangement joins TRBV29-1 to TRBJ2-3, with no clear D. The CDR3 consists of 13 residues. V was cut by 3 bases and J by 2 bases, with 9 bases left in between. Germline assignment: CDR1 SQVTM and CDR2 ANQGSEA. CDR3 amino acids: CSVEARYTDTQYF. In DNA form, the CDR3 reads TGCAGCGTTGAGGCCAGATACACAGATACGCAGTATTTT.

V is TRBV28 and J is TRBJ1-2; D is uncertain. The CDR3 length is 13 residues. Per the germline V gene, CDR1 is MDHEN and CDR2 is SYDVKM. V lost 8 bases and J lost 5, with 15 bases in between. Here the CDR3 reads CASGNGQAYGYTF. The CDR3 DNA sequence: TGTGCCAGCGGAAACGGGCAGGCTTATGGCTACACCTTC.

The genes are TRBV18 and TRBJ2-7; possibly TRBD2 for D (6 bases). The CDR3 totals 12 residues. Germline V gene sequence: CDR1 KGHSH, CDR2 LQKENI. The V end was cut by 3 bases, the J end by 6 bases, with 9 bases between. The CDR3 reads CASSPGTPEQYF. The CDR3 DNA sequence: TGTGCCAGCTCACCTGGGACTCCCGAGCAGTACTTC.

The V gene is TRBV28, the J gene TRBJ2-7; the match to TRBD2 covers 9 bases. The germline V gene encodes CDR1 MDHEN and CDR2 SYDVKM. CDR3 length: 15 amino acids. The J segment lost 5 bases and the V segment lost 6 bases, leaving 11 bases of the junction unmatched. CDR3 sequence (DNA): TGTGCCAGCAGACCGATTAGCGGGAGTGCGAACGAGCAGTACTTC. Translated, it gives CASRPISGSANEQYF.

This rearrangement joins TRBV6-1 to TRBJ2-7, with TRBD2 matching over 7 bases. The trim removed 1 base at V and 3 bases at J, leaving 6 bases unmatched. Germline V gene data show CDR1 as MNHNS and CDR2 as SASEGT. This CDR3 comprises 15 residues. CDR3 nucleotides: TGTGCCAGCAGTGAAGGAGGGACTACAATCTACGAGCAGTACTTC. Residues: CASSEGGTTIYEQYF.

This chain joins TRBV6-5 and TRBJ2-7; TRBD2 might be the D (5 bases). The CDR3 runs 14 residues. The V end was cut by 2 bases, the J end by 5 bases, with 13 bases between. Germline CDR1 and CDR2: MNHEY and SVGAGI. The CDR3: CASSYALVNDEQYF. CDR3 in DNA: TGTGCCAGCAGTTACGCACTAGTAAACGACGAGCAGTACTTC.

V is TRBV6-5 and J is TRBJ2-3, with 11 bases identical to TRBD2. V shed 6 bases and J 5 bases; nucleotides not matched to a gene: 7. Germline CDR1 MNHEY, CDR2 SVGAGI. This CDR3 is 15 amino acids long. CDR3 residues: CASSRPGLAEDTQYF. The CDR3 region has the DNA TGTGCCAGCAGCCGACCGGGACTAGCGGAAGATACGCAGTATTTT.

V and J are TRBV6-1 and TRBJ1-1; weak D call: TRBD1 (5 bases). The CDR3 extends over 15 amino acids. V was shortened by 3 bases and J by 0 bases, with 11 bases between the two germline ends. From germline, CDR1 is MNHNS and CDR2 SASEGT. This CDR3 reads CASSDRGTLNTEAFF. CDR3 nucleotide sequence: TGTGCCAGCAGTGACCGAGGGACGTTGAACACTGAAGCTTTCTTT.